This entry lists 27 T cell receptor beta chains sequenced from one sample in a study of CD8 T cells in Susac syndrome. RNA amounts of about 0.5 to 1 ug underwent reverse transcription with random hexamers. TCRdb reanalysed the immunoSEQ multiplex PCR reads using MiXCR and keeps one entry per CDR3 protein. The sample contains tens of thousands of distinct CDR3 sequences, 93% of which appear only once. The sequenced material came from CD8+ T cells from PBMCs. Every receptor here comes from a human donor with multiple sclerosis.

The V gene is TRBV20-1, the J gene TRBJ2-7; D not certain. CDR1 and CDR2 (germline): DFQATT, SNEGSKA (reference sequence). The CDR3 consists of 15 residues. Trimming removed 5 bases from V and 7 bases from J, with 24 bases in between. This CDR3 is CSAPSRADLGVEQYF. CDR3 nucleotides: TGCAGTGCTCCGTCCCGGGCAGATTTGGGTGTAGAGCAGTACTTC.

This CDR3 reads CAWSIHVSGANVLTF. The CDR3 DNA is TGTGCCTGGAGTATACATGTCTCTGGGGCCAACGTCCTGACTTTC. The chain employs TRBV30 and TRBJ2-6, with D unresolved. V lost 2 bases and J lost 0, with 8 bases in between. This CDR3 region has 15 residues. CDR1 GTSNPN and CDR2 SVGIG come from the germline V gene (reference sequence). The full variable domain, rest sourced from reference TRBV30 and TRBJ2-6, is SQTIHQWPATLVQPVGSPLSLECTVEGTSNPNLYWYRQAAGRGLQLLFYSVGIGQISSEVPQNLSASRPQDRQFILSSKKLLLSDSGFYLCAWSIHVSGANVLTFGAGSRLTVL.

The chain joins TRBV28 to TRBJ1-1; D gene unclear. Trimming left V 10 bases short and J 1 base short, with 19 bases between. The CDR3 length is 15 residues. CDR1 is MDHEN and CDR2 is SYDVKM in the germline V gene. This chain's CDR3 is CATHGVILPNTEAFF. The CDR3 DNA is TGTGCCACGCACGGAGTGATACTACCGAACACTGAAGCTTTCTTT.

This clonotype was seen just once. The chain joins TRBV29-1 to TRBJ1-1; 8 bases fit TRBD1. The germline V gene encodes CDR1 SQVTM and CDR2 ANQGSEA. This CDR3 region has 13 residues. The trim removed 5 bases at V and 0 bases at J, leaving 2 bases unmatched. The DNA for the CDR3 is TGCAGCGTTCCAGGGGGCCTGAACACTGAAGCTTTCTTT. Encoded protein: CSVPGGLNTEAFF.

The rearrangement uses TRBV19 and TRBJ2-3, with D tentatively TRBD1 (6 bases). Germline V gene sequence: CDR1 LNHDA, CDR2 SQIVND (reference sequence). This CDR3 contains 17 residues. Trimming shortened V by 1 base and J by 3 bases, and 17 bases separated the two germline ends. CDR3 residues: CASSIGTGKIETDTQYF. CDR3 sequence (DNA): TGTGCCAGTAGTATAGGTACAGGGAAGATTGAGACAGATACGCAGTATTTT.

The rearrangement uses TRBV11-1 and TRBJ2-4; D unresolved. CDR3 length: 13 residues. Between the trimmed V and J ends, which lost 5 bases and 8 bases, there was a span of 13 bases. Per the germline V gene, CDR1 is SGHAT and CDR2 is FQDESV (reference sequence). The CDR3 is CASSPSPADIQYF. The CDR3 DNA sequence: TGTGCCAGCAGCCCCTCCCCGGCAGACATTCAGTACTTC.

The chain couples TRBV10-3 to TRBJ1-5; a weak D match, TRBD1 (5 bases). The CDR3 loop spans 15 amino acids. Germline V CDR1 and CDR2: ENHRY, SYGVKD. V lost 6 bases to trimming and J lost 1 base, with 13 bases between them. The CDR3 loop is CAISLGGESNQPQHF. CDR3 DNA sequence: TGTGCCATCAGCCTCGGGGGGGAGAGCAATCAGCCCCAGCATTTT.

The rearrangement joins TRBV19 to TRBJ1-1; TRBD1 aligns across 7 bases. V lost 3 bases, J lost 4 bases, and 8 bases stayed unmatched. The CDR3 runs to 15 residues. Germline V gives CDR1 LNHDA, CDR2 SQIVND (reference sequence). The CDR3 DNA sequence: TGTGCCAGTAGTATCCTAGACAGGGCGGGCACTGAAGCTTTCTTT. It specifies CASSILDRAGTEAFF.

This clonotype was detected once. V and J are TRBV25-1 and TRBJ2-5; a weak D match, TRBD2 (6 bases). V lost 3 bases and J 3 bases, leaving 8 bases between the germline ends. The length of the CDR3 is 13 residues. Germline loops: CDR1 MGHDK, CDR2 SYGVNS. The CDR3 region has the DNA TGTGCCAGCAGTGAGCGGGGAAAAGAGACCCAGTACTTC. It specifies CASSERGKETQYF.

This clonotype came up once. This rearrangement joins TRBV11-2 to TRBJ1-1; D not certain. Deletions cut 4 bases from V and 6 bases from J, with 21 bases between. The germline gives CDR1 SGHAT, CDR2 FQNNGV. The CDR3 runs to 16 residues. The DNA of the CDR3 is TGTGCCAGCAGCTGGGCTACCGCGGACGGACGCGCTGAAGCTTTCTTT. This codes for CASSWATADGRAEAFF.

This chain connects TRBV12-5 to TRBJ1-5; possible D gene TRBD1, 6 bases. The CDR3 spans 17 residues. Germline V gene sequence: CDR1 LGHNT, CDR2 FRNRAP. Trimming left V 9 bases short and J 7 bases short, with 28 bases between. The CDR3 region has the DNA TGTGCTAGCGGACCATCTAATACAGGGCTCGCGGAACAGCCCCAGCATTTT. It yields the protein CASGPSNTGLAEQPQHF. Complete variable domain (other parts from reference TRBV12-5 and TRBJ1-5): DARVTQTPRHKVTEMGQEVTMRCQPILGHNTVFWYRQTMMQGLELLAYFRNRAPLDDSGMPKDRFSAEMPDATLATLKIQPSEPRDSAVYFCASGPSNTGLAEQPQHFGDGTRLSIL.

This clonotype was picked up a small number of times. The genes are TRBV6-4 and TRBJ2-2; D ambiguous. The germline CDR1 and CDR2 sequences are MRHNA and SNTAGT. V was trimmed by 0 bases and J by 2 bases, leaving 13 bases between them. The CDR3 is 17 residues long. CDR3 protein: CASSDSGRDINTGELFF. The CDR3 DNA follows: TGTGCCAGCAGTGACTCGGGTCGAGACATAAACACCGGGGAGCTGTTTTTT.

The chain couples TRBV6-2 or TRBV6-3 to TRBJ1-1; the D is unclear. The germline V gene encodes CDR1 MNHEY and CDR2 SVGEGT. Trimming removed 2 bases at V and 3 bases at J, with 16 bases between. CDR3 size: 16 residues. CDR3: CASSYALMARDTEAFF. DNA for the CDR3: TGTGCCAGCAGTTACGCCCTGATGGCGAGGGACACTGAAGCTTTCTTT.

The V and J genes are TRBV3-1 and TRBJ2-5; tentative D call: TRBD2 (6 bases). CDR3 length: 15 residues. Germline CDR1 and CDR2: LGHDT and YNNKEL (reference sequence). The V gene lost 5 bases and the J gene lost 5 bases, with 18 bases spanning the gap. The CDR3, as DNA: TGTGCCAGCAGCTCAGGGACTGCTCAGCCTGAGACCCAGTACTTC. Its protein is CASSSGTAQPETQYF.

J is TRBJ2-1 and V is TRBV19; 10 bases map to TRBD2. Trimming removed 5 bases from V and 7 bases from J; junction bases left unmatched: 14. Germline assignment: CDR1 LNHDA and CDR2 SQIVND (reference sequence). This CDR3 comprises 17 residues. This CDR3 is CASSSPILAGAGNEQFF. The DNA for the CDR3 is TGTGCCAGTAGTTCCCCCATCCTAGCGGGGGCCGGTAATGAGCAGTTCTTC.

This clonotype was found a few times. This rearrangement joins TRBV2 to TRBJ2-1; 9 nucleotides align to TRBD1. This CDR3 contains 15 residues. V trimming: 5 bases; J trimming: 1 base; junction bases outside the gene matches: 3. The V gene's germline CDR1 is SNHLY and CDR2 FYNNEI. The CDR3 DNA follows: TGTGCCAGCAGTTCCGGGACAGGGTCCTACAATGAGCAGTTCTTC. Translating it yields CASSSGTGSYNEQFF.

The chain carries TRBV28 and TRBJ2-5, with D perhaps given as TRBD1 or TRBD2 (5 bases each). Germline V lookup: CDR1 MDHEN, CDR2 SYDVKM. CDR3 length equals 15 residues. V lost 7 bases and J 0 bases, leaving 15 bases between the germline ends. The chain's CDR3 is CASMGETRHQETQYF. CDR3 DNA: TGTGCCAGCATGGGGGAAACAAGACACCAAGAGACCCAGTACTTC.

This chain links TRBV28 with TRBJ2-3; 10 bases match TRBD1. This CDR3 has 17 amino acids. Trimming cost V 3 bases and J 2 bases; bases outside gene matches: 8. Germline CDR1 and CDR2: MDHEN and SYDVKM. CDR3 DNA sequence: TGTGCCAGCAGTTTCCTGGTGGGACAGGGGAACACAGATACGCAGTATTTT. Encoded protein: CASSFLVGQGNTDTQYF.

This clonotype occurred once. This chain connects TRBV7-3 to TRBJ1-1; no firm D call. Germline loops: CDR1 SGHTA, CDR2 FQGTGA. CDR3 size: 13 residues. The V gene lost 2 bases and the J gene lost 5 bases, with 9 bases spanning the gap. In DNA form, the CDR3 reads TGTGCCAGCAGCTTATCGTTGAGGACTGAAGCTTTCTTT. As protein: CASSLSLRTEAFF.

This clonotype was seen just once. The genes are TRBV28 and TRBJ2-6; no firm D call. Trimming pared 8 bases from V and 0 bases from J, leaving 8 bases between. The CDR3 sequence is 14 residues long. CDR1 is MDHEN, CDR2 SYDVKM, per germline. DNA for the CDR3: TGTGCCAGCCTCAACCCCTCTGGGGCCAACGTCCTGACTTTC. Encoded protein: CASLNPSGANVLTF.

The rearrangement links TRBV20-1 to TRBJ1-5; D perhaps matches TRBD1 (5 bases). V was trimmed by 0 bases and J by 6 bases, leaving 15 bases between them. The CDR3 is 15 amino acids. Per germline, CDR1 DFQATT and CDR2 SNEGSKA (reference sequence). CDR3 bases: TGCAGTGCTAGAGATGGGGACTTCGAAACTCAGCCCCAGCATTTT. The encoded protein is CSARDGDFETQPQHF.

The rearrangement links TRBV24-1 to TRBJ2-2; D is uncertain. The germline CDR1 and CDR2 sequences are KGHDR and SFDVKD. Trimming removed 8 bases at V and 1 base at J, with 7 bases between. The CDR3 spans 13 residues. This CDR3 reads CATKGQNTGELFF. CDR3 DNA: TGTGCCACCAAAGGGCAGAACACCGGGGAGCTGTTTTTT.

This chain links TRBV15 with TRBJ2-7; TRBD2 is a possible D gene (5 bases). CDR3 length: 17 residues. CDR1 and CDR2 from the germline V gene are LNHNV and YYDKDF (reference sequence). Trimming removed 0 bases at V and 4 bases at J, with 19 bases between. The CDR3 sequence: CATSRDLHDLGVYEQYF. The CDR3 DNA sequence: TGTGCCACCAGCAGAGACCTTCACGACCTCGGGGTATACGAGCAGTACTTC.

The chain is built from TRBV10-3 and TRBJ1-1, with TRBD1 matching 7 bases. The CDR3 consists of 15 residues. V shed 9 bases, J shed 0 bases, and the junction held 10 bases outside the gene matches. CDR1 and CDR2 (germline): ENHRY, SYGVKD. The CDR3 sequence is CAIVAGGELNTEAFF. The DNA for the CDR3 is TGTGCCATAGTAGCAGGGGGAGAACTGAACACTGAAGCTTTCTTT.

The CDR3 spells CASSLAWGTNYGYTF. The CDR3 nucleotides are TGTGCCAGCAGCTTAGCATGGGGTACTAACTATGGCTACACCTTC. V and J are TRBV7-8 and TRBJ1-2, with unresolved D. The CDR3 totals 15 residues. Germline CDR1 reads SGHVS; CDR2 reads FQNEAQ. V gave up 0 bases and J gave up 0 bases, with 8 bases separating them.

This chain connects TRBV5-6 to TRBJ1-5; 9 nucleotides line up with TRBD1. This CDR3 spans 15 amino acids. Looked up from germline, CDR1 is SGHDT and CDR2 is YYEEEE. The V gene end was trimmed by 3 bases and the J gene end by 3 bases; junction bases not matched to a gene: 4. The DNA for the CDR3 is TGTGCCAGCAGCTGGACAGGGGCCATCAATCAGCCCCAGCATTTT. This gives the protein CASSWTGAINQPQHF.

This chain links TRBV4-2 with TRBJ2-1, with TRBD2 matching over 8 bases. The CDR3 length is 16 residues. Germline lookup yields CDR1 LGHNA and CDR2 YNFKEQ. The J segment lost 5 bases and the V segment lost 2 bases, leaving 8 bases of the junction unmatched. As DNA, the CDR3 is TGTGCCAGCAGCCAACGAGCGGGGGCGCTTGACAATGAGCAGTTCTTC. It yields the protein CASSQRAGALDNEQFF.